This entry features one T cell receptor beta chain sequence. This entry comes from a study of blood T cell repertoires in COVID-19. Study context: Whether acute or convalescent, the COVID-19 samples came from the United States, Italy and Spain.

J was trimmed by 1 base and V by 6 bases; bases with no gene match: 10. Per germline, CDR1 SNHLY and CDR2 FYNNEI. The CDR3 runs 17 residues. Clones were sequenced by immunoSEQ multiplex PCR, and TCRdb holds only the in-frame ones, with some missing. Of fewer than 350,000 clones in the sample, around 88% were seen once. The receptor's source is a woman aged 25 to 39 with COVID-19, enrolled during active disease. The sample consisted of peripheral blood. The chain carries TRBV2 and TRBJ2-2, with 8 bases that match TRBD1. The CDR3 spells CASSLRSGGENTGELFF. The DNA for the CDR3 is TGTGCCAGCAGCCTCAGGTCAGGGGGCGAGAACACCGGGGAGCTGTTTTTT.